The next 24 T cell receptor beta chains were all read from a single sample in a study of T cells in Graves' hyperthyroidism and ophthalmopathy (dated by TCRdb to about 2019). Library creation used multiplex PCR. Sequencing used an Illumina HiSeq 2000. The TCR beta CDR3 regions were amplified from RNA transcripts. The TCR CDR3 was subjected to a first round of RT-PCR using the HTBI primer set and the Qiagen OneStep RT-PCR kit. The raw public data were reprocessed by TCRdb itself: fastp quality trimming at Q25, MiXCR clonotype calling, in-frame beta chains only. Rows are combined by CDR3 protein, so each entry shows the most common genes and DNA. Recorded for this sample are a few hundred thousand distinct CDR3 sequences; 14% of them occurred a single time. The ten most abundant clones make up around a sixth of the sample. Sequences were obtained from blood. The receptors originated from a woman aged 18-29 years with Graves' hyperthyroidism.

At least ten counts were recorded for this clonotype. The chain is built from TRBV2 and TRBJ2-1; D call uncertain. Germline CDR1 and CDR2: SNHLY and FYNNEI. The CDR3 loop spans 13 amino acids. Trimming removed 5 bases at V and 6 bases at J, with 11 bases between. The CDR3 protein is CASSFVFLNEQFF. The CDR3 DNA sequence: TGTGCCAGCAGTTTTGTATTTCTCAATGAGCAGTTCTTC.

CDR3 protein: CSARDQRGSYEQYF. CDR3 sequence (DNA): TGCAGTGCTAGAGACCAGCGGGGGTCCTACGAGCAGTACTTC. The gene calls are TRBV20-1 and TRBJ2-7, with TRBD2 identical over 8 bases. The ends lost 0 bases at V and 1 base at J; junction bases unmatched: 2. Germline V gene lookup returns CDR1 DFQATT and CDR2 SNEGSKA (reference sequence). The CDR3 consists of 14 residues.

This clonotype has a count of ten or more. CDR3 in amino acids: CASSEGGGDRYEQYV. The CDR3 nucleotides are TGTGCCAGCAGTGAAGGGGGGGGGGACCGTTACGAGCAGTACGTC. The gene calls are TRBV6-1 and TRBJ2-7; 7 bases match TRBD2. The V gene's germline CDR1 is MNHNS and CDR2 SASEGT. V trimming: 1 base; J trimming: 4 bases; junction bases outside the gene matches: 7. The CDR3 has 15 amino acids.

This clonotype was seen ten or more times. The V call is TRBV20-1, the J call TRBJ2-7; either TRBD1 or TRBD2 may supply D (5 bases each). This CDR3 region has 14 residues. Trimming removed 5 bases from V and 5 bases from J, with 19 bases in between. Germline loops: CDR1 DFQATT, CDR2 SNEGSKA (reference sequence). CDR3 coding DNA: TGCAGTGCTTCAGATGTTGGGGGAGTAAACGAGCAGTACTTC. It yields the protein CSASDVGGVNEQYF.

At least ten counts were recorded for this clonotype. CDR3 nucleotide sequence: TGTGCCAGCAGCTCCCAAATCTTAGCGGGACGAAACACAGATACGCAGTATTTT. As protein: CASSSQILAGRNTDTQYF. The rearrangement links TRBV7-3 to TRBJ2-3, with 8 bases matching TRBD2. The CDR3 loop spans 18 amino acids. V lost 4 bases, J lost 2 bases, and 14 bases stayed unmatched. The germline gives CDR1 SGHTA, CDR2 FQGTGA.

The sample holds a few counts of this clonotype. The V call is TRBV30, the J call TRBJ1-6; D ambiguous. Germline loops: CDR1 GTSNPN, CDR2 SVGIG (reference sequence). This CDR3 has 14 residues. CDR3 protein: CASGRAFLNSPLHF. CDR3 nucleotides: TGTGCGAGCGGACGGGCCTTTTTAAATTCACCCCTCCACTTT. The whole variable domain, filled in from reference TRBV30 and TRBJ1-6, reads SQTIHQWPATLVQPVGSPLSLECTVEGTSNPNLYWYRQAAGRGLQLLFYSVGIGQISSEVPQNLSASRPQDRQFILSSKKLLLSDSGFYLCASGRAFLNSPLHFGNGTRLTVT.

V is TRBV12-3 or TRBV12-4 and J is TRBJ2-4; 13 nucleotides agree with TRBD2. CDR3 length: 19 amino acids. The ends lost 5 bases at V and 0 bases at J; junction bases unmatched: 10. The chain's CDR3 is CASSPTSGRSLLAKNIQYF. DNA of the CDR3: TGTGCCAGCAGTCCGACTAGCGGGAGGAGTCTACTAGCCAAAAACATTCAGTACTTC.

This clonotype was recorded many times. The chain is built from TRBV12-3 or TRBV12-4 and TRBJ2-7; 8 positions match TRBD1. The CDR3 spans 14 residues. Trimming took 4 bases from V and 2 from J; bases not matched to a gene: 4. CDR3 amino acids: CASSSRQGPYEQYF. CDR3 nucleotides: TGTGCCAGCAGTTCCCGACAGGGGCCCTACGAGCAGTACTTC.

There are many counts of this clonotype. This sequence joins TRBV11-1 and TRBJ2-7, with 10 nucleotides matching TRBD2. CDR1 and CDR2 from the germline V gene are SGHAT and FQDESV (reference sequence). Trimming cost V 1 base and J 4 bases; bases outside gene matches: 1. The CDR3 runs to 14 residues. The CDR3 DNA follows: TGTGCCAGCAGCTTAGGGGGACTAGCGTACGAGCAGTACGTC. It yields the protein CASSLGGLAYEQYV.

Many counts were recorded for this clonotype. The chain has TRBV19 and TRBJ1-5; a possible D gene is TRBD1 (6 bases). Germline lookup yields CDR1 LNHDA and CDR2 SQIVND (reference sequence). The CDR3 is made up of 17 amino acids. V was shortened by 7 bases and J by 0 bases, with 19 bases between the two germline ends. CDR3: CASNAGAWSHSNQPQHF. The CDR3 nucleotides read TGTGCCAGTAACGCAGGGGCCTGGTCTCATAGCAATCAGCCCCAGCATTTT. The full variable domain, with the rest looked up from reference TRBV19 and TRBJ1-5, is DGGITQSPKYLFRKEGQNVTLSCEQNLNHDAMYWYRQDPGQGLRLIYYSQIVNDFQKGDIAEGYSVSREKKESFPLTVTSAQKNPTAFYLCASNAGAWSHSNQPQHFGDGTRLSIL.

This clonotype was picked up a small number of times. This chain uses TRBV5-1 with TRBJ1-1; TRBD1 aligns across 7 bases. The ends lost 4 bases at V and 0 bases at J; junction bases unmatched: 9. This CDR3 spans 16 amino acids. CDR1 is SGHRS, CDR2 YFSETQ, per germline. The CDR3 DNA is TGCGCCAGCAGCAGCAGACAGGGAAAATTGAACACTGAAGCTTTCTTT. Protein: CASSSRQGKLNTEAFF.

The chain couples TRBV6-2 or TRBV6-3 to TRBJ1-3; no clear D. V lost 6 bases, J lost 0 bases, and 6 bases lay in between. Per the germline V gene, CDR1 is MNHEY and CDR2 is SVGEGT. This CDR3 has 13 amino acids. The chain's CDR3 is CASRTNSGNTIYF. The CDR3 bases are TGTGCCAGCAGGACAAACTCTGGAAACACCATATATTTT.

This clonotype was seen more than once but under ten times. The CDR3 sequence: CASRPLPTGLGYGYTF. The CDR3 DNA reads TGCGCCAGCAGACCGTTACCGACCGGTCTTGGCTATGGCTACACCTTC. The chain links TRBV5-1 to TRBJ1-2; D remains unclear. The length of the CDR3 is 16 residues. Trimming cost V 5 bases and J 4 bases, with 21 bases left between them. Germline V CDR1 and CDR2: SGHRS, YFSETQ.

This clonotype was seen a handful of times. The rearrangement joins TRBV7-3 to TRBJ2-1; TRBD2 agrees at 11 bases. CDR3 length equals 16 residues. Unmatched junction bases numbered 11, after V lost 4 bases and J lost 9 bases. CDR1 is SGHTA, CDR2 FQGTGA, per germline. CDR3 residues: CASSSRGGSGRAEQFF. CDR3 sequence (DNA): TGTGCCAGCAGCTCCCGAGGAGGTAGCGGGAGGGCTGAGCAGTTCTTC. The full variable domain, with the rest looked up from reference TRBV7-3 and TRBJ2-1, is GAGVSQTPSNKVTEKGKYVELRCDPISGHTALYWYRQSLGQGPEFLIYFQGTGAADDSGLPNDRFFAVRPEGSVSTLKIQRTERGDSAVYLCASSSRGGSGRAEQFFGPGTRLTVL.

In this sample, this clonotype turned up many times. The genes are TRBV12-3 or TRBV12-4 and TRBJ2-2, with a weak D call TRBD1 (6 bases). This CDR3 is 14 amino acids long. Trimming removed 1 base from V and 7 bases from J, with 10 bases in between. Written as DNA, the CDR3 is TGTGCCAGCAGTTTAGATGGGGGCGTCGGGGAGCTGTTTTTT. Translation gives CASSLDGGVGELFF.

This clonotype was found many times. The rearrangement uses TRBV20-1 and TRBJ2-5, with TRBD1 matching over 9 bases. CDR1 is DFQATT and CDR2 is SNEGSKA in the germline V gene (reference sequence). V shed 4 bases and J 4 bases; nucleotides not matched to a gene: 16. This CDR3 contains 17 residues. The DNA for the CDR3 is TGCAGTGCTAACGGCGGAGATTACAGGGGGCTGGGAGAGACCCAGTACTTC. Translated, it gives CSANGGDYRGLGETQYF.

Many counts were recorded for this clonotype. The genes are TRBV6-1 and TRBJ2-5, with a weak D call TRBD2 (6 bases). The germline CDR1 and CDR2 sequences are MNHNS and SASEGT. The CDR3 runs 13 residues. V lost 7 bases to trimming and J lost 4 bases, with 13 bases between them. The CDR3 sequence is CASTGVEGETQYF. CDR3 nucleotide sequence: TGTGCCAGCACGGGAGTAGAGGGAGAGACCCAGTACTTC.

This clonotype was observed at least ten times. The chain has TRBV3-1 and TRBJ1-1; D is unresolved. The V gene's germline CDR1 is LGHDT and CDR2 YNNKEL (reference sequence). The V and J ends lost 1 base and 8 bases respectively, with 8 bases between them. This CDR3 comprises 12 residues. The CDR3 DNA sequence: TGTGCCAGCAGCCAAGGACGGATAGAAGCTTTCTTT. It encodes CASSQGRIEAFF.

Many counts were recorded for this clonotype. This rearrangement joins TRBV20-1 to TRBJ1-4, with D hard to call. V was clipped by 3 bases and J by 4 bases, with 9 bases between them. The CDR3 loop spans 13 amino acids. Germline lookup yields CDR1 DFQATT and CDR2 SNEGSKA (reference sequence). The chain's CDR3 is CSASGRINEKLFF. CDR3 sequence (DNA): TGCAGTGCTAGCGGCAGGATTAATGAAAAACTGTTTTTT.

This clonotype was found many times. This chain uses TRBV6-6 with TRBJ2-2, with D possibly being TRBD1 or TRBD2 (5 bases each). The V end lost 0 bases, the J end lost 4 bases, and 12 bases lay between the germline ends. This CDR3 has 16 amino acids. Germline CDR1 MNHNY, CDR2 SVGAGI (reference sequence). The CDR3: CASSYSNGGGTGELFF. The CDR3 nucleotides read TGTGCCAGCAGTTACTCGAATGGGGGTGGCACCGGGGAGCTGTTTTTT.

The table lists this clonotype with a few counts. The J gene is TRBJ1-3, the V gene TRBV7-9, with D perhaps matching TRBD1 (6 bases). In germline, CDR1 is SEHNR, CDR2 FQNEAQ (reference sequence). V was trimmed by 6 bases and J by 0 bases, leaving 12 bases between them. The CDR3 extends over 15 amino acids. CDR3 DNA: TGTGCCAGCAGACCGGGGGCAAGCTCTGGAAACACCATATATTTT. It is translated as CASRPGASSGNTIYF.

This clonotype showed up just a few times. The chain uses TRBV4-1 and TRBJ2-5; perhaps D is TRBD1 or TRBD2 (5 bases each). CDR3 length: 15 amino acids. Germline CDR1 reads MGHRA; CDR2 reads YSYEKL. Deletions cut 3 bases from V and 2 bases from J, with 13 bases between. CDR3 nucleotides: TGCGCCAGCAGCCACCCGGGACGGACGCAAGAGACCCAGTACTTC. Its translation is CASSHPGRTQETQYF.

In regard to this clonotype: This may stem from a read error, because a much larger clone lies one nucleotide away. The conserved phenylalanine or tryptophan is not found at the CDR3 terminus, so this likely reflects a read error. The rearrangement links TRBV30 to TRBJ1-2, with no clear D. The V end lost 2 bases, the J end lost 4 bases, and 23 bases lay between the germline ends. CDR1 is GTSNPN, CDR2 SVGIG, per germline (reference sequence). This CDR3 is built from 17 residues. In nucleotides, the CDR3 is TGTGCCTGGAGTTCCTTCCACCCGGCAGAAATAGGCTATGGCTACACCGTC. Protein product: CAWSSFHPAEIGYGYTV.

This clonotype has a count of ten or more. V gene TRBV5-1 combines with J gene TRBJ1-2; TRBD1 aligns across 8 bases. The CDR3 is 17 residues long. Trimming at V came to 6 bases and at J to 8 bases, leaving 21 bases not matched to a gene. From germline, CDR1 is SGHRS and CDR2 YFSETQ. The CDR3 region is CASTPLLTGGDTYGYTF. In DNA form, the CDR3 reads TGCGCCAGCACCCCTCTTCTTACAGGGGGAGATACGTACGGCTACACCTTC.